The 31 T cell receptor beta chains in this list originate from one sample, sequenced in a study of blood T cell repertoires in COVID-19. Data came from immunoSEQ multiplex PCR; TCRdb stores just in-frame clones and leaves some out. The data show about 55,000 clones, 73% seen once. Sequencing input: peripheral blood. These TCRs come from a woman in her 70s with acute or convalescent COVID-19.

This chain connects TRBV19 to TRBJ1-3; a possible D gene is TRBD1 (5 bases). Trimming cost V 7 bases and J 0 bases, with 13 bases left between them. Germline V gene data show CDR1 as LNHDA and CDR2 as SQIVND (reference sequence). The CDR3 is made up of 15 amino acids. As DNA, the CDR3 is TGTGCCAGTACCCGCGCAGGGCTCTCTGGAAACACCATATATTTT. This gives the protein CASTRAGLSGNTIYF.

The rearrangement uses TRBV4-1 and TRBJ2-5; TRBD2 matches 12 bases. The V and J ends lost 0 bases and 7 bases, in that order; junction bases with no gene match: 15. The CDR3 totals 19 residues. Germline-derived CDR1 and CDR2 are MGHRA and YSYEKL. The CDR3: CASSQDATSGGPPLRTQYF. CDR3 nucleotides: TGCGCCAGCAGCCAAGATGCGACTAGCGGGGGACCCCCTTTGAGGACCCAGTACTTC.

CDR3 residues: CASTVTGDRNTEAFF. The CDR3 DNA is TGTGCCAGCACCGTTACAGGGGATCGGAACACTGAAGCTTTCTTT. The rearrangement joins TRBV2 to TRBJ1-1; 7 nucleotides line up with TRBD1. The germline V gene encodes CDR1 SNHLY and CDR2 FYNNEI. Losses at the gene ends were 7 bases for V and 1 base for J; bases not matched to a gene: 9. CDR3 size: 15 residues.

This chain links TRBV5-1 with TRBJ1-3, with TRBD1 as a possible D gene (6 bases). Per germline, CDR1 SGHRS and CDR2 YFSETQ. The CDR3 is 16 amino acids. Trimming took 4 bases from V and 0 from J, leaving 14 bases between them. The CDR3 region has the DNA TGCGCCAGCAGCGAGCGGACAGACCGCTCTGGAAACACCATATATTTT. It specifies CASSERTDRSGNTIYF.

This clone was picked up one time. This chain connects TRBV20-1 to TRBJ1-2; D not resolved. The CDR3 runs 11 residues. The germline CDR1 and CDR2 sequences are DFQATT and SNEGSKA (reference sequence). V lost 1 base and J lost 11, with 11 bases in between. The DNA of the CDR3 is TGCAGTGCTAGAGTGTGGTACAATTACACCTTC. The encoded protein is CSARVWYNYTF.

The J gene is TRBJ2-2, the V gene TRBV7-3; 8 bases are shared with TRBD2. The germline V gene encodes CDR1 SGHTA and CDR2 FQGTGA. Losses at the gene ends were 4 bases for V and 0 bases for J; bases not matched to a gene: 4. This CDR3 is built from 16 residues. The CDR3 loop reads CASSSPGLANTGELFF. The CDR3 nucleotides read TGTGCCAGCAGCTCACCGGGACTAGCGAACACCGGGGAGCTGTTTTTT.

The chain is built from TRBV9 and TRBJ2-5; a possible D gene is TRBD1 (5 bases). Trimming removed 3 bases at V and 0 bases at J, with 15 bases between. The germline CDR1 and CDR2 sequences are SGDLS and YYNGEE. The CDR3 consists of 16 residues. Written as DNA, the CDR3 is TGTGCCAGCAGCGGGCCCAGGGCGAGGAACCAAGAGACCCAGTACTTC. Translated: CASSGPRARNQETQYF.

The chain combines TRBV30 with TRBJ1-2; 8 nucleotides line up with TRBD1. Losses at the gene ends were 1 base for V and 8 bases for J; bases not matched to a gene: 9. This CDR3 spans 14 amino acids. Germline V gene lookup returns CDR1 GTSNPN and CDR2 SVGIG (reference sequence). CDR3 protein: CAWSGTGRRWGYTF. CDR3 DNA sequence: TGTGCCTGGAGTGGGACAGGGCGGCGTTGGGGCTACACCTTC.

This chain joins TRBV5-7 and TRBJ1-1; D remains ambiguous. TRBV5-7 counts as an open reading frame of uncertain function. The length of the CDR3 is 18 residues. The V end was cut by 0 bases, the J end by 0 bases, with 18 bases between. The CDR3 is CASSLVMGGFAMNTEAFF. CDR3 DNA sequence: TGTGCCAGCAGCTTGGTAATGGGAGGCTTTGCGATGAACACTGAAGCTTTCTTT.

The chain links TRBV14 to TRBJ2-3; D is possibly TRBD1 (5 bases). Trimming shortened V by 3 bases and J by 1 base, and 14 bases separated the two germline ends. This CDR3 has 16 residues. Germline values: CDR1 SGHDN, CDR2 FVKESK. The CDR3: CASSQISGWGTDTQYF. CDR3 DNA: TGTGCCAGCAGCCAGATCTCAGGGTGGGGCACAGATACGCAGTATTTT.

This chain connects TRBV6-5 to TRBJ1-1, with unresolved D. V was shortened by 2 bases and J by 1 base, with 11 bases between the two germline ends. The CDR3 contains 15 residues. Germline assignment: CDR1 MNHEY and CDR2 SVGAGI. The DNA of the CDR3 is TGTGCCAGCAGTTACGTGGGAGGTTCGAACACTGAAGCTTTCTTT. Its translation is CASSYVGGSNTEAFF.

The V call is TRBV5-6, the J call TRBJ1-2; no clear D. Trimming cost V 4 bases and J 2 bases, with 12 bases left between them. The CDR3 covers 14 residues. Germline loops: CDR1 SGHDT, CDR2 YYEEEE. As DNA, the CDR3 is TGTGCCAGCAGCCCGGGAGGGAGGAACTATGGCTACACCTTC. Translation: CASSPGGRNYGYTF.

The chain has TRBV4-1 and TRBJ1-6; maybe TRBD1 (6 bases). V was pared by 0 bases and J by 6 bases, with 12 bases between. This CDR3 is 16 amino acids long. The germline CDR1 and CDR2 sequences are MGHRA and YSYEKL. CDR3 nucleotide sequence: TGCGCCAGCAGCCAAGATAGGGGGAACGGTAATTCACCCCTCCACTTT. Protein sequence: CASSQDRGNGNSPLHF.

The rearrangement uses TRBV5-6 and TRBJ2-5, with D maybe TRBD1 (6 bases). The CDR3 is made up of 15 amino acids. CDR1 and CDR2 from the germline V gene are SGHDT and YYEEEE. V was trimmed by 0 bases and J by 4 bases, leaving 13 bases between them. CDR3 region: CASSLAAGQRETQYF. Written as DNA, the CDR3 is TGTGCCAGCAGCTTGGCAGCCGGACAGAGAGAGACCCAGTACTTC.

CDR3 sequence reads: CASSPIYSGGVSGANVLTF. DNA of the CDR3: TGTGCCAGTAGCCCAATTTATAGCGGGGGGGTCTCTGGGGCCAACGTCCTGACTTTC. The V call is TRBV19, the J call TRBJ2-6, with TRBD2 matching over 11 bases. CDR3 size: 19 residues. Looked up from germline, CDR1 is LNHDA and CDR2 is SQIVND (reference sequence). The trim removed 6 bases at V and 0 bases at J, leaving 10 bases unmatched. The full variable domain, in which reference TRBV19 and TRBJ2-6 provide the parts outside the CDR3, is DGGITQSPKYLFRKEGQNVTLSCEQNLNHDAMYWYRQDPGQGLRLIYYSQIVNDFQKGDIAEGYSVSREKKESFPLTVTSAQKNPTAFYLCASSPIYSGGVSGANVLTFGAGSRLTVL.

Only a few counts were recorded for this clone. J is TRBJ2-5 and V is TRBV15, with TRBD2 as a possible D gene (7 bases). Germline values: CDR1 LNHNV, CDR2 YYDKDF (reference sequence). V dropped 3 bases and J dropped 5 bases, with 16 bases sitting between them. This CDR3 spans 15 amino acids. The CDR3 region is CATSRQAQGGETQYF. For the CDR3, the DNA is TGTGCCACCAGCAGGCAGGCACAGGGAGGGGAGACCCAGTACTTC.

The chain links TRBV11-2 to TRBJ2-1; D ambiguous. In germline, CDR1 is SGHAT, CDR2 FQNNGV. V was pared by 2 bases and J by 0 bases, with 17 bases between. This CDR3 is 18 amino acids long. In DNA form, the CDR3 reads TGTGCCAGCAGCTTACAAAAGACAAGACCCCGCTCCTACAATGAGCAGTTCTTC. Translated: CASSLQKTRPRSYNEQFF.

The chain employs TRBV7-8 and TRBJ1-5, with a tentative D call TRBD1 (5 bases). V was trimmed by 0 bases and J by 4 bases, leaving 10 bases between them. The germline V gene has CDR1 SGHVS and CDR2 FQNEAQ. This CDR3 has 15 residues. In DNA, the CDR3 is TGTGCCAGCAGCTTAGCGAGAAGGGGAAATCAGCCCCAGCATTTT. Amino acid sequence: CASSLARRGNQPQHF.

In DNA, the CDR3 is TGTGCCAGCAGTGAAAGAGAGTTACCTAGGGGCTACACCTTC. Translation: CASSERELPRGYTF. The V gene is TRBV2, the J gene TRBJ1-2; D not resolved. Trimming took off 2 bases at V and 8 bases at J, with 15 bases between the two ends. In germline, CDR1 is SNHLY, CDR2 FYNNEI. The CDR3 has 14 residues.

This rearrangement joins TRBV19 to TRBJ1-6; D is possibly TRBD1 (5 bases). The CDR3 length is 13 residues. Trimming removed 2 bases from V and 8 bases from J, with 7 bases in between. CDR1 is LNHDA, CDR2 SQIVND, per germline (reference sequence). For the CDR3, the DNA is TGTGCCAGTAGTATAAAGACAGATTCACCCCTCCACTTT. The encoded protein is CASSIKTDSPLHF.

There are a few counts of this clone. The chain uses TRBV5-1 and TRBJ1-1; TRBD1 matches at 8 bases. Germline V gene lookup returns CDR1 SGHRS and CDR2 YFSETQ. The CDR3 totals 15 residues. Trimming cost V 4 bases and J 1 base; bases outside gene matches: 6. CDR3 in amino acids: CASSVSGTGNTEAFF. CDR3 DNA sequence: TGCGCCAGCAGCGTGTCCGGGACAGGGAACACTGAAGCTTTCTTT.

This clone was counted a single time. The CDR3 DNA is TGCGCCAGCAGCTTGGGTGGGGGCAAGGAGACCCAGTACTTC. Its translation: CASSLGGGKETQYF. The chain uses TRBV5-1 and TRBJ2-5, with TRBD1 as a possible D gene (6 bases). The germline V and J ends were trimmed by 0 bases and 5 bases, with 11 bases remaining between them. The germline gives CDR1 SGHRS, CDR2 YFSETQ. CDR3 length equals 14 residues.

The rearrangement joins TRBV7-3 to TRBJ1-2; the match to TRBD1 covers 8 bases. The CDR3 spans 13 residues. Germline CDR1 SGHTA, CDR2 FQGTGA. J lost 8 bases, V lost 4 bases, and 6 bases had no gene match. This CDR3 reads CASSSETGEGYTF. The DNA of the CDR3 is TGTGCCAGCAGCTCGGAGACAGGGGAAGGCTACACCTTC.

The V gene is TRBV6-5, the J gene TRBJ1-2; D not certain. V lost 4 bases to trimming and J lost 8 bases, with 14 bases between them. This CDR3 is built from 13 residues. Germline loops: CDR1 MNHEY, CDR2 SVGAGI. The CDR3 loop reads CASSSTKNGGYTF. The CDR3 region has the DNA TGTGCCAGCAGTTCCACCAAGAACGGGGGCTACACCTTC.

J is TRBJ2-1 and V is TRBV30; 10 bases are a match to TRBD2. Germline CDR1 and CDR2: GTSNPN and SVGIG (reference sequence). After removal of 0 bases from V and 4 bases from J, the junction contained 6 bases not matched to a gene. The length of the CDR3 is 16 residues. CDR3 region: CAWSVLTSGEYNEQFF. CDR3 in DNA: TGTGCCTGGAGTGTACTAACTAGCGGGGAGTACAATGAGCAGTTCTTC.

The V call is TRBV5-1, the J call TRBJ1-3, with D unclear. CDR3 length: 16 amino acids. The V gene's germline CDR1 is SGHRS and CDR2 YFSETQ. The V and J ends lost 4 bases and 1 base respectively, with 15 bases between them. The DNA of the CDR3 is TGCGCCAGCAGCCGTGAGTTGGCGGGGTCTGGAAACACCATATATTTT. This translates into CASSRELAGSGNTIYF. Together with reference TRBV5-1 and TRBJ1-3, the CDR3 gives the full variable domain: KAGVTQTPRYLIKTRGQQVTLSCSPISGHRSVSWYQQTPGQGLQFLFEYFSETQRNKGNFPGRFSGRQFSNSRSEMNVSTLELGDSALYLCASSRELAGSGNTIYFGEGSWLTVV.

The chain is built from TRBV4-1 and TRBJ1-2; possibly TRBD1 for D (5 bases). Deletions cut 4 bases from V and 5 bases from J, with 11 bases between. The CDR3 consists of 13 residues. Germline V gives CDR1 MGHRA, CDR2 YSYEKL. Here the CDR3 DNA reads TGCGCCAGCAGCCGGGACGGGGGGTATGGCTACACCTTC. Its protein is CASSRDGGYGYTF.

This clone was observed once. The chain carries TRBV27 and TRBJ1-5; the D is unclear. Trimming took 2 bases from V and 9 from J, leaving 11 bases between them. Germline assignment: CDR1 MNHEY and CDR2 SMNVEV (reference sequence). The CDR3 has 13 amino acids. The CDR3 DNA reads TGTGCCAGCAGTTTAATCCCCCGGGGGCCCCAGCATTTT. It translates to CASSLIPRGPQHF.

The chain combines TRBV7-8 with TRBJ2-5; 10 nucleotides match TRBD2. The J segment lost 5 bases and the V segment lost 4 bases, leaving 10 bases of the junction unmatched. Germline V lookup: CDR1 SGHVS, CDR2 FQNEAQ. The CDR3 contains 16 residues. The CDR3, as DNA: TGTGCCAGCAGCTACCACGCAGCGGGGGGGCAGGAGACCCAGTACTTC. Protein sequence: CASSYHAAGGQETQYF.

The rearrangement joins TRBV5-1 to TRBJ1-2, with 7 bases aligning to TRBD1. The J segment lost 8 bases and the V segment lost 0 bases, leaving 13 bases of the junction unmatched. CDR3 length: 16 residues. Germline CDR1 SGHRS, CDR2 YFSETQ. The CDR3 protein is CASSLGTLTGRVGYTF. The CDR3 bases are TGCGCCAGCAGCTTGGGGACACTGACAGGGCGCGTGGGCTACACCTTC.

The CDR3 DNA sequence: TGCGCCAGCAGCGCTGGACAGGGAGGGACTAACTATGGCTACACCTTC. This gives the protein CASSAGQGGTNYGYTF. The chain has TRBV5-1 and TRBJ1-2; 8 bases line up with TRBD1. Per the germline V gene, CDR1 is SGHRS and CDR2 is YFSETQ. V lost 4 bases and J lost 0; bases outside the gene matches: 8. This CDR3 has 16 amino acids.